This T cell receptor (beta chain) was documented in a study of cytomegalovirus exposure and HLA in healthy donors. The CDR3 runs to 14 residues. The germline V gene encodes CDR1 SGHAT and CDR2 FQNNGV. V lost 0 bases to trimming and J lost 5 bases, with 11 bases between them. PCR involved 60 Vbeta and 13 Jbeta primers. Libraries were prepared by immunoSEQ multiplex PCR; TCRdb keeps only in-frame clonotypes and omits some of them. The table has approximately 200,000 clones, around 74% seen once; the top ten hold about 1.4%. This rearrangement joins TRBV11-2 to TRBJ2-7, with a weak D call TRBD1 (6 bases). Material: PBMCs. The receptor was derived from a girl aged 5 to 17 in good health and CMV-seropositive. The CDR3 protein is CASSLDRDTNEQYF. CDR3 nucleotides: TGTGCCAGCAGCTTAGATAGGGACACAAACGAGCAGTACTTC.